This T cell receptor (beta chain) was profiled in a study of T cell repertoires in aging, cancer and after chemotherapy. The study's findings and limits: In each cancer cohort, median generation probability increased across chemotherapy, suggesting thymic output rebounded. Hematological cancer patients had lymphoid organ infiltration that may impair thymic emigration or T cell expansion.

A mixed TRB-A/B primer pool amplified rearranged TRB by multiplex touch-down PCR. TCRdb redid the calling of the multiplex PCR reads with MiXCR, one entry per CDR3 protein. The table lists roughly 6,200 distinct CDR3 sequences, about 32% of them singletons. The CDR3 totals 14 residues. Germline V gene lookup returns CDR1 MDHEN and CDR2 SYDVKM. Trimming pared 6 bases from V and 3 bases from J, leaving 12 bases between. This clonotype was counted between two and nine times. Its antigen remains unknown. Peripheral blood genomic DNA, not sorted cells or RNA, was the template. The chain uses TRBV28 and TRBJ1-5; D gene unclear. The material sequenced was blood. The origin of this receptor is a human donor with a blood cancer. CDR3 amino acids: CASSSQLANQPQHF. CDR3 DNA: TGTGCCAGCAGCTCCCAGCTGGCCAATCAGCCCCAGCATTTT.